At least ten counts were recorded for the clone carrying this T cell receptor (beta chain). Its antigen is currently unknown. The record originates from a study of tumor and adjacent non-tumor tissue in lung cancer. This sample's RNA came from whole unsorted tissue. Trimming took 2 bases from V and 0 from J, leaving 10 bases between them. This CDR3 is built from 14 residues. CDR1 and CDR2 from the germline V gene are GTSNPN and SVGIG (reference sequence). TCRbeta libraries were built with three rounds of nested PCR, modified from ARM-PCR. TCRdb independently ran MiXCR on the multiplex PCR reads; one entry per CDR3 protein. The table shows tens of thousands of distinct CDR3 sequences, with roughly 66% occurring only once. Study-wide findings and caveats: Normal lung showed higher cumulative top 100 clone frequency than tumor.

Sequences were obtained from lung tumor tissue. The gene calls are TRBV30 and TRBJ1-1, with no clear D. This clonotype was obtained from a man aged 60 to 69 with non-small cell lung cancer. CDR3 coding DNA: TGTGCCTGGAGTCACCTCGGAGTGAACACTGAAGCTTTCTTT. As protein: CAWSHLGVNTEAFF.